The 30 T cell receptor beta chains given below trace back to one sample, sequenced in a study of T-cell reconstitution after alpha-beta-depleted transplantation in children. For TCRbeta, the library was prepared with unique molecular identifiers. In TCRdb, the PCR reads were re-called with MiXCR into one record per CDR3 protein. The sample holds around 71,000 distinct CDR3 sequences, 6% to 8.5% seen once. The sequencing here drew on PBMCs from the stem cell graft donor, taken from the stem cell graft. These receptors all come from a human donor who donated a stem cell graft to a child with acute lymphoblastic leukemia.

V gene TRBV27 combines with J gene TRBJ1-5; 7 bases are a match to TRBD1. Losses at the gene ends were 7 bases for V and 7 bases for J; bases not matched to a gene: 7. This CDR3 region has 13 residues. From germline, CDR1 is MNHEY and CDR2 SMNVEV (reference sequence). For the CDR3, the DNA is TGTGCCAGCAAACAGGGGCCGGGGCAGCCCCAGCATTTT. Protein: CASKQGPGQPQHF.

V is TRBV7-9 and J is TRBJ1-5; D call uncertain. V was cut by 5 bases and J by 4 bases, with 12 bases left in between. The CDR3 sequence is 14 residues long. Germline V CDR1 and CDR2: SEHNR, FQNEAQ (reference sequence). In nucleotides, the CDR3 is TGTGCCAGCAGCCCGGTCAGTGGGAATCAGCCCCAGCATTTT. Translating it yields CASSPVSGNQPQHF.

CDR3 nucleotide sequence: TGTGCCAGCAGCTTAATTTTCAATGAGCAGTTCTTC. Protein sequence: CASSLIFNEQFF. V gene TRBV7-2 combines with J gene TRBJ2-1; D not resolved. Germline V gene lookup returns CDR1 SGHTA and CDR2 FQGNSA. The CDR3 is 12 residues long. The germline V and J ends were trimmed by 2 bases and 6 bases, with 5 bases remaining between them.

Ten or more counts support this clonotype. The chain employs TRBV10-3 and TRBJ2-3; the D gene is possibly TRBD2 (6 bases). Germline V lookup: CDR1 ENHRY, CDR2 SYGVKD. V was shortened by 4 bases and J by 0 bases, with 14 bases between the two germline ends. This CDR3 comprises 16 residues. In DNA, the CDR3 is TGTGCCATCAGTGGAGAGACTAGGTCTAGCACAGATACGCAGTATTTT. It yields the protein CAISGETRSSTDTQYF.

This clonotype has ten or more counts. The genes are TRBV27 and TRBJ1-1, with TRBD1 matching 8 bases. V lost 7 bases, J lost 1 base, and 5 bases stayed unmatched. The germline CDR1 and CDR2 sequences are MNHEY and SMNVEV (reference sequence). The CDR3 runs to 14 residues. The CDR3: CASKSGGRNTEAFF. The CDR3 nucleotides read TGTGCCAGCAAATCAGGGGGCCGGAACACTGAAGCTTTCTTT.

Ten or more counts support this clonotype. The chain carries TRBV7-6 and TRBJ2-1; TRBD1 agrees at 7 bases. Germline V gives CDR1 SGHVS, CDR2 FNYEAQ. Unmatched junction bases numbered 5, after V lost 5 bases and J lost 4 bases. The CDR3 is 14 amino acids. The CDR3 spells CASSPRTGYNEQFF. DNA for the CDR3: TGTGCCAGCAGCCCTAGGACAGGTTACAATGAGCAGTTCTTC.

This clonotype has at least ten counts. The chain couples TRBV12-3 or TRBV12-4 to TRBJ2-7; no clear D gene. The CDR3 has 14 residues. V was clipped by 1 base and J by 3 bases, with 10 bases between them. CDR3 sequence: CASSLDWISYEQYF. The DNA of the CDR3 is TGTGCCAGCAGTTTAGACTGGATAAGCTACGAGCAGTACTTC.

This clonotype has a count of ten or more. The V and J genes are TRBV10-3 and TRBJ2-1; TRBD2 is a possible D gene (6 bases). Germline V gene data show CDR1 as ENHRY and CDR2 as SYGVKD. The CDR3 loop spans 15 amino acids. V was shortened by 6 bases and J by 3 bases, with 15 bases between the two germline ends. The CDR3 loop is CAIRPGLGLYNEQFF. As DNA, the CDR3 is TGTGCCATCAGGCCGGGACTCGGCCTCTACAATGAGCAGTTCTTC.

This clonotype appeared many times. This chain uses TRBV5-5 with TRBJ2-7; 12 bases align to TRBD1. Germline V gives CDR1 SGHKS, CDR2 YYEKEE (reference sequence). The CDR3 runs 14 residues. V shed 3 bases and J 4 bases; nucleotides not matched to a gene: 2. The DNA of the CDR3 is TGTGCCAGCAGCTCGGGACAGGGGGCATACGAGCAGTACTTC. Translated, it gives CASSSGQGAYEQYF.

This clonotype was recorded at least ten times. The gene calls are TRBV20-1 and TRBJ1-5; weak D call: TRBD1 (5 bases). CDR3 length: 17 residues. V lost 7 bases, J lost 2 bases, and 24 bases lay in between. Germline loops: CDR1 DFQATT, CDR2 SNEGSKA (reference sequence). The CDR3 loop reads CSVSIGGGVSRNQPQHF. As DNA, the CDR3 is TGCAGTGTTAGCATCGGGGGTGGGGTCAGTCGCAATCAGCCCCAGCATTTT.

This clonotype was detected many times. The chain employs TRBV5-1 and TRBJ1-2; no clear D. Germline V gene lookup returns CDR1 SGHRS and CDR2 YFSETQ. The CDR3 contains 13 residues. V was shortened by 4 bases and J by 7 bases, with 14 bases between the two germline ends. The CDR3 region has the DNA TGCGCCAGCAGCCCACCTGGAGGAAGTGGCTACACCTTC. Its translation is CASSPPGGSGYTF.

For this clonotype: A much larger clone sits a single nucleotide away, making a read error possible. CDR3 region: CATSDSGTGGDEQFF. The CDR3 nucleotides are TGTGCCACCAGTGATTCGGGGACAGGGGGGGATGAGCAGTTCTTC. This chain connects TRBV24-1 to TRBJ2-1; 11 nucleotides match TRBD1. The CDR3 loop spans 15 amino acids. The trim removed 2 bases at V and 8 bases at J, leaving 4 bases unmatched. Germline-derived CDR1 and CDR2 are KGHDR and SFDVKD.

This sequence joins TRBV24-1 and TRBJ2-7; 8 nucleotides agree with TRBD2. The ends lost 3 bases at V and 2 bases at J; junction bases unmatched: 5. The CDR3 is 15 residues long. From germline, CDR1 is KGHDR and CDR2 SFDVKD. CDR3 loop: CATSDPAGGAYEQYF. In nucleotides, the CDR3 is TGTGCCACCAGTGATCCCGCGGGGGGCGCCTACGAGCAGTACTTC.

The table lists this clonotype with many counts. The chain has TRBV28 and TRBJ1-4; perhaps TRBD1 as D (5 bases). This CDR3 has 15 residues. Per germline, CDR1 MDHEN and CDR2 SYDVKM. V was trimmed by 6 bases and J by 0 bases, leaving 11 bases between them. Here the CDR3 reads CASSRDQATNEKLFF. CDR3 bases: TGTGCCAGCAGCCGGGACCAAGCAACTAATGAAAAACTGTTTTTT.

This clonotype was seen ten or more times. This sequence joins TRBV12-3 or TRBV12-4 and TRBJ2-5, with a tentative D call TRBD1 (5 bases). The CDR3 contains 16 residues. The V end was cut by 1 base, the J end by 4 bases, with 16 bases between. CDR3 DNA sequence: TGTGCCAGCAGTTTAGTAGCCCAGGGAATGGGAGAGACCCAGTACTTC. It is translated as CASSLVAQGMGETQYF.

This clonotype has a count of ten or more. The chain has TRBV10-3 and TRBJ2-1; tentative D call: TRBD2 (5 bases). Germline assignment: CDR1 ENHRY and CDR2 SYGVKD. The V and J ends lost 3 bases and 8 bases respectively, with 14 bases between them. CDR3 size: 14 residues. The DNA for the CDR3 is TGTGCCATCAGTGATAGCGTGCGTCGGGATGAGCAGTTCTTC. Translation: CAISDSVRRDEQFF.

V gene TRBV6-1 combines with J gene TRBJ2-2; either TRBD1 or TRBD2 may fit D (6 bases each). Germline lookup yields CDR1 MNHNS and CDR2 SASEGT. This CDR3 has 14 residues. With 7 bases removed from V and 2 bases from J, the gap between germline ends came to 11 bases. This CDR3 is CASTRGRNTGELFF. The CDR3 DNA follows: TGTGCCAGCACTCGGGGGCGCAACACCGGGGAGCTGTTTTTT.

This clonotype was detected ten times or more. This sequence joins TRBV24-1 and TRBJ2-1; no definite D call. V was shortened by 5 bases and J by 5 bases, with 12 bases between the two germline ends. The CDR3 spans 14 residues. Looked up from germline, CDR1 is KGHDR and CDR2 is SFDVKD. In DNA, the CDR3 is TGTGCCACCAGTGTCAGGCAGGCAGACAATGAGCAGTTCTTC. It encodes CATSVRQADNEQFF.

V and J are TRBV5-1 and TRBJ1-1; D is possibly TRBD1 (6 bases). V gave up 8 bases and J gave up 1 base, with 18 bases separating them. This CDR3 has 15 residues. In germline, CDR1 is SGHRS, CDR2 YFSETQ. CDR3 amino acids: CASSLTGSGNTEAFF. The CDR3 DNA sequence: TGCGCCAGTTCACTTACAGGGTCCGGGAACACTGAAGCTTTCTTT.

The rearrangement uses TRBV13 and TRBJ2-5; D call uncertain. This CDR3 is 12 amino acids long. V lost 3 bases, J lost 2 bases, and 4 bases lay in between. CDR1 is PRHDT and CDR2 is FYEKMQ in the germline V gene (reference sequence). Here the CDR3 reads CASSFPQETQYF. The CDR3 DNA follows: TGTGCCAGCAGCTTCCCACAAGAGACCCAGTACTTC.

V usage is TRBV9 and J usage is TRBJ2-7; 8 bases align to TRBD1. The CDR3 length is 15 residues. V shed 3 bases and J 3 bases; nucleotides not matched to a gene: 8. Germline assignment: CDR1 SGDLS and CDR2 YYNGEE. The chain's CDR3 is CASSAHGQGVYEQYF. The CDR3 nucleotides are TGTGCCAGCAGCGCCCATGGACAGGGAGTCTACGAGCAGTACTTC.

This clonotype was recorded at least ten times. The rearrangement links TRBV20-1 to TRBJ2-7; tentatively, D is TRBD1 or TRBD2 (5 bases each). Germline V lookup: CDR1 DFQATT, CDR2 SNEGSKA (reference sequence). Trimming removed 2 bases from V and 4 bases from J, with 12 bases in between. The CDR3 has 13 amino acids. CDR3 in DNA: TGCAGTGCTAGACCCGGGGCCTCGTACGAGCAGTACTTC. This sequence encodes CSARPGASYEQYF.

This clonotype was found many times. The chain joins TRBV5-5 to TRBJ2-2, with 7 bases aligning to TRBD2. Germline V CDR1 and CDR2: SGHKS, YYEKEE (reference sequence). After removal of 4 bases from V and 3 bases from J, the junction contained 9 bases not matched to a gene. CDR3 length equals 16 residues. The CDR3 DNA sequence: TGTGCCAGCAGCCTTAAACCGGGGGGAGACACCGGGGAGCTGTTTTTT. This sequence encodes CASSLKPGGDTGELFF.

This chain links TRBV19 with TRBJ2-1, with D perhaps matching TRBD1 (5 bases). CDR1 LNHDA and CDR2 SQIVND come from the germline V gene (reference sequence). The CDR3 sequence is 14 residues long. The V gene lost 3 bases and the J gene lost 3 bases, with 9 bases spanning the gap. The DNA for the CDR3 is TGTGCCAGTAGTATGGGGCAAAACTACAATGAGCAGTTCTTC. Protein sequence: CASSMGQNYNEQFF. Full variable domain (rest looked up from reference TRBV19 and TRBJ2-1): DGGITQSPKYLFRKEGQNVTLSCEQNLNHDAMYWYRQDPGQGLRLIYYSQIVNDFQKGDIAEGYSVSREKKESFPLTVTSAQKNPTAFYLCASSMGQNYNEQFFGPGTRLTVL.

This clonotype was recorded many times. The V call is TRBV5-1, the J call TRBJ1-4; 7 positions match TRBD1. The CDR3 sequence is 15 residues long. Trimming at V came to 0 bases and at J to 4 bases, leaving 3 bases not matched to a gene. The germline gives CDR1 SGHRS, CDR2 YFSETQ. The CDR3 region is CASSLDGTVNEKLFF. The CDR3 DNA is TGCGCCAGCAGCTTGGATGGGACAGTTAATGAAAAACTGTTTTTT.

This clonotype was detected many times. The chain couples TRBV5-5 to TRBJ2-1; 10 nucleotides align to TRBD2. Trimming cost V 6 bases and J 8 bases; bases outside gene matches: 11. The CDR3 totals 15 residues. Germline assignment: CDR1 SGHKS and CDR2 YYEKEE (reference sequence). CDR3 DNA: TGTGCCAGCACCCTTCTGCCTAGCGGGAGCGATGAGCAGTTCTTC. Protein product: CASTLLPSGSDEQFF.

This clonotype was counted between two and nine times. The chain recombines TRBV10-3 with TRBJ1-1, with D unresolved. The CDR3 runs 11 residues. Trimming removed 7 bases from V and 0 bases from J, with 3 bases in between. The V gene's germline CDR1 is ENHRY and CDR2 SYGVKD. The DNA for the CDR3 is TGTGCCATCAAGATGAACACTGAAGCTTTCTTT. It is translated as CAIKMNTEAFF.

This clonotype was observed at least ten times. In DNA, the CDR3 is TGCGCCAGCAGCTTAACTTCCGGGACAGGGGATTCACCCCTCCACTTT. It translates to CASSLTSGTGDSPLHF. This rearrangement joins TRBV5-1 to TRBJ1-6, with TRBD1 matching over 10 bases. CDR3 length: 16 amino acids. With 2 bases clipped from V and 8 bases from J, the junction kept 7 bases outside the gene matches. Germline values: CDR1 SGHRS, CDR2 YFSETQ. The full variable domain, its missing parts supplied by reference TRBV5-1 and TRBJ1-6, is KAGVTQTPRYLIKTRGQQVTLSCSPISGHRSVSWYQQTPGQGLQFLFEYFSETQRNKGNFPGRFSGRQFSNSRSEMNVSTLELGDSALYLCASSLTSGTGDSPLHFGNGTRLTVT.

This clonotype showed up many times. This chain uses TRBV7-2 with TRBJ1-6; 9 nucleotides agree with TRBD1. The germline V gene has CDR1 SGHTA and CDR2 FQGNSA. With 1 base clipped from V and 7 bases from J, the junction kept 2 bases outside the gene matches. The CDR3 length is 15 residues. In nucleotides, the CDR3 is TGTGCCAGCAGCTTAGGGGACAGGGACAATTCACCCCTCCACTTT. Translation gives CASSLGDRDNSPLHF.

This clonotype occurred a few times. This chain links TRBV29-1 with TRBJ1-2; D unclear. The V gene lost 0 bases and the J gene lost 5 bases, with 25 bases spanning the gap. Germline V CDR1 and CDR2: SQVTM, ANQGSEA. This CDR3 contains 18 residues. The CDR3 region has the DNA TGCAGCGTTGAAGATGGCCCCGTCGGCCCGAAATTCACGTATGGCTACACCTTC. This encodes CSVEDGPVGPKFTYGYTF.